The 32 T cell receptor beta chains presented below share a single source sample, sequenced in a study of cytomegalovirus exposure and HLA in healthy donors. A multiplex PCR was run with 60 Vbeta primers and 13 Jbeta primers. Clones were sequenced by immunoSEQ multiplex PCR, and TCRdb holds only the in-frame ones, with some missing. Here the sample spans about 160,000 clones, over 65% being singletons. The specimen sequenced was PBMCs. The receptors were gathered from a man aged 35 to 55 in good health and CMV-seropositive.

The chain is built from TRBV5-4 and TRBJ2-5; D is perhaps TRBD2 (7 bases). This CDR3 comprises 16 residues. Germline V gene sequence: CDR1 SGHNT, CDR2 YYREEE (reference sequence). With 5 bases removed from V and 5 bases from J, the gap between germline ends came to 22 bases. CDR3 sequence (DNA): TGTGCCAGCAGGGGGGCCGGGACTACCGGGGGGGAGACCCAGTACTTC. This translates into CASRGAGTTGGETQYF.

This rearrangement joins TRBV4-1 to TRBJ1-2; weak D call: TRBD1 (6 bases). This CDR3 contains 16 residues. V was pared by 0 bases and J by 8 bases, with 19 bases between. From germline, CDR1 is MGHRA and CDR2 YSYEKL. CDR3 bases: TGCGCCAGCAGCCAAGATCAAGGGACACCTTCAGGCGGCTACACCTTC. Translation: CASSQDQGTPSGGYTF.

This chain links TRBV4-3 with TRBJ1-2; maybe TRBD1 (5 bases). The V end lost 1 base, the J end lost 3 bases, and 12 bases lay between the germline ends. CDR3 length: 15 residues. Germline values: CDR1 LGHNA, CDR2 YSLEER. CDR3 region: CASSQGFRDDYGYTF. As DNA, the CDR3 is TGCGCCAGCAGCCAAGGTTTCAGGGATGACTATGGCTACACCTTC.

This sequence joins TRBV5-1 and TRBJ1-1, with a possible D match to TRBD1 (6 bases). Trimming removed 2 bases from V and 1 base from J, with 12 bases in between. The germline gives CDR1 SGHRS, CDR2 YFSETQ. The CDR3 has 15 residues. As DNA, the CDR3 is TGCGCCAGCAGCTTCCTCGCGACAGGGAACACTGAAGCTTTCTTT. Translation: CASSFLATGNTEAFF.

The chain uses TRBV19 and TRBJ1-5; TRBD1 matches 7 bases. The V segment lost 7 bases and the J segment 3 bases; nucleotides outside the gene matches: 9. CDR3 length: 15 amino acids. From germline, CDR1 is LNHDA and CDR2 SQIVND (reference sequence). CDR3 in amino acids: CASITSDRANQPQHF. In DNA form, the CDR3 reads TGTGCCAGTATAACTTCCGACAGGGCCAATCAGCCCCAGCATTTT.

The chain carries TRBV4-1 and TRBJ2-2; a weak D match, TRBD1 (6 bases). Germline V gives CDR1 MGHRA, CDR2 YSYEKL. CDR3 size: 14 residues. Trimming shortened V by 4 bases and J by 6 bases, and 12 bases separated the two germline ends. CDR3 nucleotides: TGCGCCAGCAGCCCCGGGACACCCCCCGGGGAGCTGTTTTTT. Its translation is CASSPGTPPGELFF.

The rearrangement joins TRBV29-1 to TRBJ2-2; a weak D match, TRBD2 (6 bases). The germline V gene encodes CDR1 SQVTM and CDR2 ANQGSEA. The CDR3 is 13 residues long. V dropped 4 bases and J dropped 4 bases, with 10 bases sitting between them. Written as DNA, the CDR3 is TGCAGCGTTGGGGCAGCGGGCACCGGGGAGCTGTTTTTT. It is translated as CSVGAAGTGELFF.

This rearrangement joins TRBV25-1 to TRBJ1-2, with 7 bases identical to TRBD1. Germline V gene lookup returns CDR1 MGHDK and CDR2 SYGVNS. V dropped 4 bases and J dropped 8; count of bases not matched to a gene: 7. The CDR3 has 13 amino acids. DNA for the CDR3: TGTGCCAGCAGTGCCCAGGGGGGCAGAGGCTACACCTTC. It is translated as CASSAQGGRGYTF.

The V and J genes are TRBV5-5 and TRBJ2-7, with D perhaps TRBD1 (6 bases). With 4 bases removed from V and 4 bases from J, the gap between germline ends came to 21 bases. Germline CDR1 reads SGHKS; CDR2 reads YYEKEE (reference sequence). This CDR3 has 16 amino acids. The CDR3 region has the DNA TGTGCCAGCAGCCTCGGTCCGGACAGACAAAAATACGAGCAGTACTTC. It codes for CASSLGPDRQKYEQYF.

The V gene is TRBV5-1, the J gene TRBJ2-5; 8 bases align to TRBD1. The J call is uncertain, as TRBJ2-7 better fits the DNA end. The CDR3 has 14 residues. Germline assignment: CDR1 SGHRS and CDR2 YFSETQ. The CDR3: CASSSQGAAYEQYF. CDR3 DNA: TGCGCCAGCAGCTCCCAGGGGGCCGCCTACGAGCAGTACTTC.

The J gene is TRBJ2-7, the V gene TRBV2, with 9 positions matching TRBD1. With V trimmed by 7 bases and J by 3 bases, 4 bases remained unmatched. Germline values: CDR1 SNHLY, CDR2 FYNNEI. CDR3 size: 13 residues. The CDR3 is CASKRDRDYEQYF. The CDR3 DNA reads TGTGCCAGCAAAAGGGACAGGGACTACGAGCAGTACTTC.

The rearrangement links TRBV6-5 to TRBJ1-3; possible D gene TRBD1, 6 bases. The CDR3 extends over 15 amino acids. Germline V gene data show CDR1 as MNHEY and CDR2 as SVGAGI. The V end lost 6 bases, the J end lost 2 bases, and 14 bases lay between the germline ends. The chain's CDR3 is CASRQRTVAGNTIYF. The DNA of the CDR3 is TGTGCCAGCAGGCAGAGGACAGTCGCTGGAAACACCATATATTTT.

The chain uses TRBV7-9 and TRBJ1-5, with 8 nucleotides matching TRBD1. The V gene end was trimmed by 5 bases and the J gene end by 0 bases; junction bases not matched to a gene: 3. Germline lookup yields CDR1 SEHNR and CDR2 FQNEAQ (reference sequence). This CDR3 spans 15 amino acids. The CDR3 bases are TGTGCCAGCAGCCTCGGACAGGGTAGCAATCAGCCCCAGCATTTT. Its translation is CASSLGQGSNQPQHF.

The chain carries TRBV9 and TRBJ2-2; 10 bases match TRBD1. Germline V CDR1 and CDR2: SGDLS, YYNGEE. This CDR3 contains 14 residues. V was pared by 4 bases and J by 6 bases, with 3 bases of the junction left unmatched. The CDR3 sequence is CASSSTGGPGELFF. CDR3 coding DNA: TGTGCCAGCAGCTCGACAGGGGGCCCCGGGGAGCTGTTTTTT.

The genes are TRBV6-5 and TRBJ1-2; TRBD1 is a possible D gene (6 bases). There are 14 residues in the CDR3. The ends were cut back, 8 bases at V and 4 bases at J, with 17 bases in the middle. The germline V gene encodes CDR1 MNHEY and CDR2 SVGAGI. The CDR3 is CASGPTQGVYGYTF. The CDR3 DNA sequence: TGTGCCAGCGGACCAACACAGGGTGTCTATGGCTACACCTTC.

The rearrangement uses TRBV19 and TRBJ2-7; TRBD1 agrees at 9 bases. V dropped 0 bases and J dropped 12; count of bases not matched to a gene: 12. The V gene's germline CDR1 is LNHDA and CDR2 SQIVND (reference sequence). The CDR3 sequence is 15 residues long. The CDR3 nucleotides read TGTGCCAGTAGTATAGACTTCCCCAACAGGGGGCGGAGGTACTTC. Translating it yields CASSIDFPNRGRRYF. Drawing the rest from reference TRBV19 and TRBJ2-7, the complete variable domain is DGGITQSPKYLFRKEGQNVTLSCEQNLNHDAMYWYRQDPGQGLRLIYYSQIVNDFQKGDIAEGYSVSREKKESFPLTVTSAQKNPTAFYLCASSIDFPNRGRRYFGPGTRLTVT.

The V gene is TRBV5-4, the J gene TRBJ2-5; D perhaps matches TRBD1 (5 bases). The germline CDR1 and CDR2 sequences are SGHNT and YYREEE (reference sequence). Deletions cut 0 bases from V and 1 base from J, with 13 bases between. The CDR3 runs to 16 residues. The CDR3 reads CASSLGTQISQETQYF. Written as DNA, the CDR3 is TGTGCCAGCAGCTTGGGGACACAGATAAGCCAAGAGACCCAGTACTTC.

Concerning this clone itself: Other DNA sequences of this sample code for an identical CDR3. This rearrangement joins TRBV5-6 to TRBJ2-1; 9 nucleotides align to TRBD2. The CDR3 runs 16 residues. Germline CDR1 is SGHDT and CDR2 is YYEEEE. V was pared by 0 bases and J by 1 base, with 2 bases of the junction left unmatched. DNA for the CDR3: TGTGCCAGCAGCTTGGGGGCGGGGGGGTCCTACAATGAGCAGTTCTTC. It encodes CASSLGAGGSYNEQFF.

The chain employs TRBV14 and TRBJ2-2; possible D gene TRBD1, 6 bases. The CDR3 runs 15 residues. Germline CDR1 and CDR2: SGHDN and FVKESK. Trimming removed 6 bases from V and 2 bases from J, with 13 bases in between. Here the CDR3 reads CASRLTGTNTGELFF. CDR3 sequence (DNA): TGTGCCAGCAGACTTACAGGGACCAACACCGGGGAGCTGTTTTTT.

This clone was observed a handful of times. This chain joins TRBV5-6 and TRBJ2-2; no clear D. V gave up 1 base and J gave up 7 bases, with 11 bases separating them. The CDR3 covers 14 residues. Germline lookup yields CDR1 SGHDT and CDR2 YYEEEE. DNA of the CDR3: TGTGCCAGCAGCTTGAAGGCAGGAATCGGGGAGCTGTTTTTT. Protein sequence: CASSLKAGIGELFF.

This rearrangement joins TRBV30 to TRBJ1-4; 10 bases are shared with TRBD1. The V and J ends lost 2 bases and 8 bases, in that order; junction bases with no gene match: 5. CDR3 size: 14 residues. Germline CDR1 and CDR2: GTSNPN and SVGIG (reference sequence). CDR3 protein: CAWSKGTGEEKLFF. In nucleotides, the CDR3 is TGTGCCTGGAGTAAGGGGACAGGGGAAGAAAAACTGTTTTTT.

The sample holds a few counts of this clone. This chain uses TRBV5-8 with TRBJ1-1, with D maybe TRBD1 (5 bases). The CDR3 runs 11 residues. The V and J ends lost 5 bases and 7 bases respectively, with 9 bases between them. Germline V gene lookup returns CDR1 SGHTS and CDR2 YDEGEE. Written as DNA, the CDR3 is TGTGCCAGCAGAAAACAGGTTGAAGCTTTCTTT. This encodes CASRKQVEAFF.

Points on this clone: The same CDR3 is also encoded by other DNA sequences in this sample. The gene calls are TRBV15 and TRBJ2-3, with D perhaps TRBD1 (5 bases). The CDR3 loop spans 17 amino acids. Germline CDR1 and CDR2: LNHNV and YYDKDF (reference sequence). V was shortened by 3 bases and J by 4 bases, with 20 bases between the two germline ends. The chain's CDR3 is CATSRDLTVEMPDTQYF. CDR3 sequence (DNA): TGTGCCACCAGCAGGGATTTGACAGTAGAGATGCCAGATACGCAGTATTTT.

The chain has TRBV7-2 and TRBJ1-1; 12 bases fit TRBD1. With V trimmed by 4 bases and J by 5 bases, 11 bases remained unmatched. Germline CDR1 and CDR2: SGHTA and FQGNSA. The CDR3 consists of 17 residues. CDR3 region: CASSYTRDRGLWTEAFF. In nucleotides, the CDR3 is TGTGCCAGCAGCTATACAAGGGACAGGGGGCTCTGGACTGAAGCTTTCTTT.

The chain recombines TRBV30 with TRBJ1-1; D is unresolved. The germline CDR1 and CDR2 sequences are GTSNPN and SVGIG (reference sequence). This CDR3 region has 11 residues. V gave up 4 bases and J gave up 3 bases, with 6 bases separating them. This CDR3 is CAWNSYTEAFF. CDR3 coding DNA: TGTGCCTGGAATAGCTACACTGAAGCTTTCTTT.

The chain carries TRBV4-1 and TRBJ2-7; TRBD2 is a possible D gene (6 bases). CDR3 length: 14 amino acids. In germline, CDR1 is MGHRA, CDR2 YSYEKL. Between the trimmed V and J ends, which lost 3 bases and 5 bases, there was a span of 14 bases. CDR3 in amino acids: CASSQWGEADEQYF. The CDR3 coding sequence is TGCGCCAGCAGCCAGTGGGGGGAGGCAGACGAGCAGTACTTC.

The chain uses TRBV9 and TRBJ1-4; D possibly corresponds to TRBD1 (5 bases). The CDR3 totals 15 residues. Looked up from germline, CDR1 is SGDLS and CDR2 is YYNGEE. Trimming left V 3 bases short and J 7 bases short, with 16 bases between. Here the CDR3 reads CASSAWGDLTEKLFF. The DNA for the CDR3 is TGTGCCAGCAGCGCATGGGGGGATCTTACTGAAAAACTGTTTTTT.

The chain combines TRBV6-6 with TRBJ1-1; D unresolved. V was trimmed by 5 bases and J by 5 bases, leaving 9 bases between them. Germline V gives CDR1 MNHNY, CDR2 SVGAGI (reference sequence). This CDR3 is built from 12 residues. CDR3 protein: CASSVSGTEAFF. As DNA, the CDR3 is TGTGCCAGCAGTGTAAGCGGGACTGAAGCTTTCTTT.

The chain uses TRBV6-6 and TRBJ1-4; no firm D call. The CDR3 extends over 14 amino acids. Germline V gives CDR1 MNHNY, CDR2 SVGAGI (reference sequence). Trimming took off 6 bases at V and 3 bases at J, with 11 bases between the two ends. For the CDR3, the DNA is TGTGCCAGCAGCCCCGGTGATGCTAATGAAAAACTGTTTTTT. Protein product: CASSPGDANEKLFF.

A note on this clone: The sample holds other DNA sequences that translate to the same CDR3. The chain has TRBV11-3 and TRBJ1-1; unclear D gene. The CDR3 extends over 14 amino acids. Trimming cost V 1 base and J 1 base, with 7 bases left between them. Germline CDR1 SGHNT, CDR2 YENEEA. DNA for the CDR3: TGTGCCAGCAGCTTAGGGGGAGGGAACACTGAAGCTTTCTTT. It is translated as CASSLGGGNTEAFF.

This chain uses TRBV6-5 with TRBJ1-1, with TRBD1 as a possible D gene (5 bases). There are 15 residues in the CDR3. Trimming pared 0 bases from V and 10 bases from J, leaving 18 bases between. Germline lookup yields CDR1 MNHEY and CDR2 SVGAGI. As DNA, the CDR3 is TGTGCCAGCAGTTACTCGAGGGTTGGGGGGTTAGGAGCTTTCTTT. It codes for CASSYSRVGGLGAFF.

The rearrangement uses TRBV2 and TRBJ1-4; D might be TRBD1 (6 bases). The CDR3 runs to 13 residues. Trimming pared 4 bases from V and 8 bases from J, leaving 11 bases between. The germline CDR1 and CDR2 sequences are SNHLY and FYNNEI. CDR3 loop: CASSAGVGEKLFF. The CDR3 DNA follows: TGTGCCAGCAGTGCAGGGGTTGGGGAAAAACTGTTTTTT.